A single sample is the source of the 2 T cell receptor beta chains below, sequenced in a study of T-cell memory formation after mild COVID-19 (dated by TCRdb to the early 2020s). The library was produced with 5' RACE. The instrument given in TCRdb is Illumina NovaSeq 6000. Using fastp at Q25 and MiXCR, TCRdb reprocessed the public reads and kept productive beta chains. Each CDR3 protein gets just one entry, which takes the most common genes and DNA from the rows behind it. Present in this sample are about 170,000 distinct CDR3 sequences, over 10% of which were seen just once. The ten largest account for roughly 3.4% of the sample. Sample: PBMCs or a T cell subset sorted from them (not recorded which). The source is a man between 18 and 35 years old who had mild COVID-19 (a few samples of this study predate the infection). The sample titles of this study are shuffled in the database, so cell type and time point are left out; the donor was told from shared clones.

The rearrangement joins TRBV7-2 to TRBJ2-7; D is perhaps TRBD2 (6 bases). The germline CDR1 and CDR2 sequences are SGHTA and FQGNSA. Deletions cut 5 bases from V and 5 bases from J, with 16 bases between. The CDR3 is 14 residues long. CDR3 nucleotides: TGTGCCAGCAGCCCGCGGGGCGCCATCCACGAGCAGTACTTC. As protein: CASSPRGAIHEQYF.

This clonotype was observed many times. This rearrangement joins TRBV12-3 or TRBV12-4 to TRBJ2-2, with TRBD2 identical over 13 bases. V was clipped by 7 bases and J by 0 bases; unmatched bases: 5. The CDR3 is 17 amino acids. This CDR3 reads CASTWTSGGPNTGELFF. The CDR3 region has the DNA TGTGCCAGCACCTGGACTAGCGGGGGCCCGAACACCGGGGAGCTGTTTTTT.